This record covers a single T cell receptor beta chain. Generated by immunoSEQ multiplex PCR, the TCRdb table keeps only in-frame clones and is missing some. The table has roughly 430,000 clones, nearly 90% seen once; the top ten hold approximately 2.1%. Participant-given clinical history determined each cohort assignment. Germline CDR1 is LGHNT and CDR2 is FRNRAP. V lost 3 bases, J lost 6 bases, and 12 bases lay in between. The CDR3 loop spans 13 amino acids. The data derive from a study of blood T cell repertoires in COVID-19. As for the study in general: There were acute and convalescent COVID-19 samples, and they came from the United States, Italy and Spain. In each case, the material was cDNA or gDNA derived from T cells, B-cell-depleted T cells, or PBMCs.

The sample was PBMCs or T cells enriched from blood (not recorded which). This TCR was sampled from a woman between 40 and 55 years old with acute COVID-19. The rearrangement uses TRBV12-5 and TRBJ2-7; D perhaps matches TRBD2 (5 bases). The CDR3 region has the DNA TGTGCTAGTGGTTTAAACTTTCGGGGCGAGCAGTACTTC. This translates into CASGLNFRGEQYF.